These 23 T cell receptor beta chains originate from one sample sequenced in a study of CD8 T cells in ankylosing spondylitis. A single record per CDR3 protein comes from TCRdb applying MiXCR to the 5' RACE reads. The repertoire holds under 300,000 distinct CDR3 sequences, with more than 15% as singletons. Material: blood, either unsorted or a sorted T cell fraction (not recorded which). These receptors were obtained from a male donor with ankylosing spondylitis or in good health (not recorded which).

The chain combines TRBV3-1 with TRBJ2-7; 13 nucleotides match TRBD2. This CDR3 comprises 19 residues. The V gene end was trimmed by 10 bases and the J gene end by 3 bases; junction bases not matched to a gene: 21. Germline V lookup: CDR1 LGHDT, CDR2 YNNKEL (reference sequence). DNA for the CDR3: TGTGCCACCTGCCAAGAGGACGGGACTAGCGGGAACCTCTTCTACGAGCAGTACTTC. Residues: CATCQEDGTSGNLFYEQYF.

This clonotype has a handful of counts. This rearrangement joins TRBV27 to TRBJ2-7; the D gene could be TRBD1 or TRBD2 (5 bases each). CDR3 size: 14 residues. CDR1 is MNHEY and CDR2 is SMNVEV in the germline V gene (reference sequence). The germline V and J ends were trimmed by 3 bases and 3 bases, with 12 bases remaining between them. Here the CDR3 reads CASSFPGANYEQYF. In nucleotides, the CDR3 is TGTGCCAGCAGTTTCCCCGGGGCAAACTACGAGCAGTACTTC.

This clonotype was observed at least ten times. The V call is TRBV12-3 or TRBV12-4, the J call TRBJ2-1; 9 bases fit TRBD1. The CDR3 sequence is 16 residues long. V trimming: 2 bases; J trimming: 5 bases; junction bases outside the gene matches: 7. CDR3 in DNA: TGTGCCAGCAGTTTATGGCGACAGGGGGAAGACAATGAGCAGTTCTTC. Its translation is CASSLWRQGEDNEQFF.

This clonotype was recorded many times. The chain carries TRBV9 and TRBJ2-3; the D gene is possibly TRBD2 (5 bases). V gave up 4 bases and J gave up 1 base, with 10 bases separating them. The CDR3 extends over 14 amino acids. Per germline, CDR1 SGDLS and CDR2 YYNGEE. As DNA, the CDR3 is TGTGCCAGCAGCTCCGGGATAGGCACAGATACGCAGTATTTT. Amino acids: CASSSGIGTDTQYF.

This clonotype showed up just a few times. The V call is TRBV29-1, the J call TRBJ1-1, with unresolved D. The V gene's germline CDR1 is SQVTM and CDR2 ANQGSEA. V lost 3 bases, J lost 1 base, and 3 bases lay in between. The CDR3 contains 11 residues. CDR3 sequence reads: CSVDRNTEAFF. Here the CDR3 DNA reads TGCAGCGTTGACCGGAACACTGAAGCTTTCTTT.

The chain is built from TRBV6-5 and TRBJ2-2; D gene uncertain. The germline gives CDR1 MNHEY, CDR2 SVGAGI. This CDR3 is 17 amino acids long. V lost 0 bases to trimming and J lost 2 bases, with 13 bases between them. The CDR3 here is CASSYSRLQVNTGELFF. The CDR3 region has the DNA TGTGCCAGCAGTTACTCGAGGCTTCAGGTTAACACCGGGGAGCTGTTTTTT.

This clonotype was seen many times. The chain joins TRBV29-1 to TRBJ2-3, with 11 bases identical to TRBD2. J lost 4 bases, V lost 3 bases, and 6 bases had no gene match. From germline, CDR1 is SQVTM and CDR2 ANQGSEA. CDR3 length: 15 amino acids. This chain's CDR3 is CSVEGLAVGADTQYF. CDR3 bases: TGCAGCGTTGAGGGACTAGCGGTTGGCGCAGATACGCAGTATTTT.

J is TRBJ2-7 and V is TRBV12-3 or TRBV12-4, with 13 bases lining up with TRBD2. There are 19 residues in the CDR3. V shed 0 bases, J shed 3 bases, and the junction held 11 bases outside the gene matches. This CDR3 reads CASSLAARTSGRRDYEQYF. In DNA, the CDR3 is TGTGCCAGCAGTTTAGCCGCAAGGACTAGCGGGAGAAGAGACTACGAGCAGTACTTC.

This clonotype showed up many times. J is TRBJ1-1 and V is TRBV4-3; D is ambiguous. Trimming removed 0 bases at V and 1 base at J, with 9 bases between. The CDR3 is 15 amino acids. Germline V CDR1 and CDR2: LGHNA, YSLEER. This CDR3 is CASSQDRSGNTEAFF. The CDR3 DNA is TGCGCCAGCAGCCAAGATCGGTCAGGGAACACTGAAGCTTTCTTT.

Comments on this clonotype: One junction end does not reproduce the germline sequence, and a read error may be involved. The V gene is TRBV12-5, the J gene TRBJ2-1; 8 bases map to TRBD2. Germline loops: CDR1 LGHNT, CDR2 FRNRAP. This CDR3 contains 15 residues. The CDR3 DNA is TGTGCTAGTGTTTTGGGTAGCGGGACCTACAATGAGCAGTTCTTC. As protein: CASVLGSGTYNEQFF.

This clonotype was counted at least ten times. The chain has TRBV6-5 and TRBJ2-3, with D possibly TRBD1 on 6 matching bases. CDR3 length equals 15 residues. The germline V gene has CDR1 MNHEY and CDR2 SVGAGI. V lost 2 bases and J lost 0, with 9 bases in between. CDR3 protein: CASSYGGSSTDTQYF. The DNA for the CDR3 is TGTGCCAGCAGTTACGGGGGCTCTAGCACAGATACGCAGTATTTT.

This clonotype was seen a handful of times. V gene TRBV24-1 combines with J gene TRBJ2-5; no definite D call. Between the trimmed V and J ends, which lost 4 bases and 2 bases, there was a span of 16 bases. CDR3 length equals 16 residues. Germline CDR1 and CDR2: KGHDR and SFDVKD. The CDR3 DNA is TGTGCCACCAGTGAAATGGGCAGCAGTTATCAAGAGACCCAGTACTTC. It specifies CATSEMGSSYQETQYF.

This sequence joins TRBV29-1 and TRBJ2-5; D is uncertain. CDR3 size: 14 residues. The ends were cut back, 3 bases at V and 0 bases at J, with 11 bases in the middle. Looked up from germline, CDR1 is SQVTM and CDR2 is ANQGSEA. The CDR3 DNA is TGCAGCGTTGAGGGCGGACCGTACCAAGAGACCCAGTACTTC. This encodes CSVEGGPYQETQYF. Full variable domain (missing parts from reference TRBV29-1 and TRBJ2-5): SAVISQKPSRDICQRGTSLTIQCQVDSQVTMMFWYRQQPGQSLTLIATANQGSEATYESGFVIDKFPISRPNLTFSTLTVSNMSPEDSSIYLCSVEGGPYQETQYFGPGTRLLVL.

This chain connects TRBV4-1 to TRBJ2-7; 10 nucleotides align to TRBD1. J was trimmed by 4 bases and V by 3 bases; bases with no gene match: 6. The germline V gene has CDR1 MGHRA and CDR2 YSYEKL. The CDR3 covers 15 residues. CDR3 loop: CASSHSGTGEYEQYF. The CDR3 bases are TGCGCCAGCAGCCACTCCGGGACAGGGGAATACGAGCAGTACTTC.

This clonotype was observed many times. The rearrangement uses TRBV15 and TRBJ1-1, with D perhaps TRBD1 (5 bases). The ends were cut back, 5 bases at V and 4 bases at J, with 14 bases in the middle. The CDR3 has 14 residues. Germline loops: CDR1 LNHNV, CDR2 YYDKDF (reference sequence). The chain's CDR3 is CATSSYLGGTEAFF. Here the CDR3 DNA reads TGTGCCACCAGCTCCTACCTGGGGGGCACTGAAGCTTTCTTT.

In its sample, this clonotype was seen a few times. DNA of the CDR3: TGTGCCAGCAGCGGGGACAGGGGATACGAGCAGTACTTC. This translates into CASSGDRGYEQYF. J is TRBJ2-7 and V is TRBV7-9, with 10 bases aligning to TRBD1. V was clipped by 5 bases and J by 4 bases; unmatched bases: 2. The CDR3 is 13 residues long. Germline CDR1 SEHNR, CDR2 FQNEAQ (reference sequence).

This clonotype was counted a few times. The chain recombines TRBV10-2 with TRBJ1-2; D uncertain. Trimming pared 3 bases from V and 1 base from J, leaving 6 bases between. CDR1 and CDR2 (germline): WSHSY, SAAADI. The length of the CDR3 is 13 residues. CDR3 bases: TGCGCCAGCAGTGAATGGGATAACTATGGCTACACCTTC. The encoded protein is CASSEWDNYGYTF.

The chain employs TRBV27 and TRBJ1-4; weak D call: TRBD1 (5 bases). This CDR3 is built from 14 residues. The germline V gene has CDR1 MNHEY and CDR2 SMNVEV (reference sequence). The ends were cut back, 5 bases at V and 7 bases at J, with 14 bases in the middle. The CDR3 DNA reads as TGTGCCAGCAGTCCCGGGACGACAAGTGAAAAACTGTTTTTT. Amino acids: CASSPGTTSEKLFF.

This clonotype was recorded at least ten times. The DNA of the CDR3 is TGTGCCAGCAGTACCGAGGGTTATAGCAATCAGCCCCAGCATTTT. It yields the protein CASSTEGYSNQPQHF. The chain employs TRBV12-3 or TRBV12-4 and TRBJ1-5, with no clear D. This CDR3 is built from 15 residues. V lost 5 bases and J lost 0, with 11 bases in between.

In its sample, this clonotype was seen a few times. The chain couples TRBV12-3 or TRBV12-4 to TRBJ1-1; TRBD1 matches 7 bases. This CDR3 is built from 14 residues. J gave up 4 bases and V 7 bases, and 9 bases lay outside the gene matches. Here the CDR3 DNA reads TGTGCCAGCACCCCTGACAGGGTGGGCACTGAAGCTTTCTTT. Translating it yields CASTPDRVGTEAFF.

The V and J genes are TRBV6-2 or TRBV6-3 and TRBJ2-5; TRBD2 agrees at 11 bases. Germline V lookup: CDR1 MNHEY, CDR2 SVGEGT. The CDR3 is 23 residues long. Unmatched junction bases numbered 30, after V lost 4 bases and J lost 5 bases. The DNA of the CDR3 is TGTGCCAGCAGTTCCACGCCCAAAAGGAGGGGAATAGCGGGAGGGCTGGCCGGGGAGACCCAGTACTTC. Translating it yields CASSSTPKRRGIAGGLAGETQYF.

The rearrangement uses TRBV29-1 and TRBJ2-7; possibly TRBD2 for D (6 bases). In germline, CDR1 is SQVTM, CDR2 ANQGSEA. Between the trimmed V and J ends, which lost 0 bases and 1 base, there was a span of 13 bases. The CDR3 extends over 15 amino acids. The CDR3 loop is CSVEDTTRESYEQYF. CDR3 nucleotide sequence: TGCAGCGTTGAAGATACGACTAGGGAGTCCTACGAGCAGTACTTC.

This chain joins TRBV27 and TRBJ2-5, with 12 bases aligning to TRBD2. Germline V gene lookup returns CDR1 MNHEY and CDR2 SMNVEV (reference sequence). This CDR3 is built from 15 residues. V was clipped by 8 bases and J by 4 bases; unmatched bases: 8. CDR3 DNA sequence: TGTGCCAGCCCCATGACTAGCGGGAGTGCAGAGACCCAGTACTTC. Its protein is CASPMTSGSAETQYF.